The rows below give T cell receptor beta chains drawn from one sample of a study of cytomegalovirus exposure and HLA in healthy donors. TCRdb's copy holds only in-frame clones and misses some; the assay was immunoSEQ multiplex PCR. The sample holds over 200,000 clones, over 80% seen once. Sequencing input: PBMCs. These receptors came from a woman aged 18 to 35 in good health and CMV-seronegative. CDR3s include the opening cysteine and the closing phenylalanine or tryptophan.

V gene,CDR3 length,J gene,CDR3 protein
TRBV5-6,16,TRBJ2-2,CASSKRGAKNTGELFF
TRBV29-1,18,TRBJ2-1,CSVSLFLDSGWSYNEQFF
TRBV5-1,11,TRBJ1-1,CASRQNTEAFF
TRBV7-6,16,TRBJ2-1,CASSLLAGWSYNEQFF
TRBV6-6,14,TRBJ1-1,CASSQTAMNTEAFF
TRBV28,13,TRBJ2-7,CASVAGPRYEQYF
TRBV29-1,12,TRBJ1-2,CSVEGSNYGYTF
TRBV28,14,TRBJ1-2,CASSSGARYYGYTF
TRBV2,14,TRBJ2-7,CASSAQGDSYEQYF
TRBV9,17,TRBJ2-2,CASSQTLSGSNTGELFF
TRBV28,13,TRBJ1-2,CASTIPGNYGYTF
TRBV6-4,13,TRBJ2-3,CASSDSDVDTQYF
TRBV5-1,14,TRBJ1-1,CASSLEQGETEAFF
TRBV9,16,TRBJ1-2,CASSVSSWGTGVSYTF
TRBV30,15,TRBJ2-3,CAWSLTSRSTDTQYF
TRBV6-6,16,TRBJ1-4,CASKPSRGQTNEKLFF
TRBV20-1,10,TRBJ2-1,CSALDNEQFF
TRBV2,15,TRBJ1-4,CASSVGHATNEKLFF
TRBV15,15,TRBJ2-7,CATSIGGAISYEQYF
TRBV6-1,14,TRBJ1-5,CASMKDWRGQPQHF
TRBV5-1,15,TRBJ1-6,CASSSLQGNQGPLHF
TRBV2,14,TRBJ2-5,CASSVQRPGETQYF
TRBV10-1,15,TRBJ2-1,CARSEFGTGMNEQFF
TRBV5-1,15,TRBJ1-2,CASSLAAGQGYGYTF
TRBV4-1,17,TRBJ2-1,CASSQDRRGGLGDEQFF
TRBV6-6,13,TRBJ1-4,CASSYAGNEKLFF
TRBV27,14,TRBJ2-7,CASSLSSGSYEQYF
TRBV2,17,TRBJ2-1,CASRTGTSGGTYNEQFF
TRBV6-4,15,TRBJ2-1,CASSESLASYNEQFF
TRBV6-1,14,TRBJ2-7,CASSEGDSSYEQYF
TRBV6-1,14,TRBJ1-5,CASSERHSNQPQHF
TRBV5-1,14,TRBJ1-1,CASSLEGAGTEAFF
TRBV29-1,12,TRBJ1-1,CSAVGGRTEAFF
TRBV5-4,15,TRBJ1-3,CASSLPPGQGNTIYF
TRBV9,17,TRBJ2-5,CASSVGPAGAGQETQYF
TRBV6-5,13,TRBJ1-2,CASSYNEVGGYTF
TRBV30,14,TRBJ1-6,CAWSVNFWDSPLHF
TRBV19,12,TRBJ1-5,CASSPKNQPQHF
TRBV9,17,TRBJ2-3,CASSVQRGGQGADTQYF
TRBV5-1,16,TRBJ2-7,CASSLGIPVASYEQYF
TRBV4-1,12,TRBJ1-2,CASSQDNTGYTF
TRBV11-2,17,TRBJ1-1,CASSSPGGTVLNTEAFF
TRBV19,18,TRBJ2-6,CASRRLAGVDKGANVLTF
TRBV7-8,18,TRBJ2-1,CASSLVIVGTNSYNEQFF
TRBV18,12,TRBJ1-1,CASSPDRGVAFF
TRBV5-6,15,TRBJ1-2,CASSPPDRASYGYTF
TRBV2,12,TRBJ2-7,CATAGLEYEQYF
TRBV9,14,TRBJ1-3,CASSVAGSGNTIYF
TRBV27,11,TRBJ2-7,CASRYGYEQYF
TRBV27,15,TRBJ2-7,CASSSSWGEWNEQYF
TRBV5-1,16,TRBJ2-7,CASSLSPDRAAYEQYF
TRBV20-1,11,TRBJ2-7,CSARERGEQYF
TRBV30,13,TRBJ1-1,CAWKRDRVTEAFF
TRBV9,14,TRBJ2-7,CASSAGTGNYEQYF
TRBV7-2,15,TRBJ1-2,CASSSRGVANYGYTF
TRBV30,13,TRBJ1-5,CAWSRAGNQPQHF
TRBV7-8,15,TRBJ2-7,CASTPGTGFSYEQYF
TRBV9,15,TRBJ2-7,CASSALPTLVVEQYF
TRBV21-1,16,TRBJ2-2,CAPPPPGQGCTGELFF